The next 12 T cell receptor beta chains were all read from a single sample in a study of shared clonotypes between healthy human individuals. Sequencing used immunoSEQ multiplex PCR; TCRdb keeps in-frame clones, though not all of them. The sample has about 2,200,000 clones, about 93% seen once. Naive CD8 cells, CD45RO-negative and positively selected for CCR7, excluded terminally differentiated effector memory CD45RA+ cells. Material for sequencing was naive CD8+ T cells from PBMCs. The receptors were sampled from a man aged 18 to 30 in good health. Some clones in this sample may be carry-over from other donors' samples.

The gene calls are TRBV4-1 and TRBJ2-7; 8 bases are a match to TRBD1. Germline CDR1 reads MGHRA; CDR2 reads YSYEKL. V shed 0 bases, J shed 5 bases, and the junction held 9 bases outside the gene matches. This CDR3 comprises 16 residues. CDR3 sequence: CASSQDVRRGRDEQYF. CDR3 bases: TGCGCCAGCAGCCAAGACGTTCGCAGGGGGCGAGACGAGCAGTACTTC.

CDR3 sequence: CASSLGDGSSGANVLTF. As DNA, the CDR3 is TGTGCCAGCAGCTTAGGGGACGGGAGCTCTGGGGCCAACGTCCTGACTTTC. The J gene is TRBJ2-6, the V gene TRBV7-7, with D perhaps TRBD2 (6 bases). This CDR3 comprises 17 residues. V was trimmed by 1 base and J by 0 bases, leaving 10 bases between them. The germline gives CDR1 SSHAT, CDR2 FNYEAQ (reference sequence).

The gene calls are TRBV6-6 and TRBJ2-5, with TRBD1 identical over 7 bases. This CDR3 region has 12 residues. J gave up 9 bases and V 4 bases, and 5 bases lay outside the gene matches. Germline V gene sequence: CDR1 MNHNY, CDR2 SVGAGI (reference sequence). For the CDR3, the DNA is TGTGCCAGCAGTTTGGGACAGCTGGCCCAGTACTTC. Translating it yields CASSLGQLAQYF.

The chain links TRBV7-2 to TRBJ1-1, with D tentatively TRBD1 (6 bases). V lost 5 bases and J lost 1, with 14 bases in between. From germline, CDR1 is SGHTA and CDR2 FQGNSA. This CDR3 comprises 15 residues. CDR3 region: CASSPWGAGNTEAFF. Here the CDR3 DNA reads TGTGCCAGCAGCCCATGGGGGGCAGGGAACACTGAAGCTTTCTTT.

The chain joins TRBV4-1 to TRBJ1-1; D is perhaps TRBD1 (5 bases). Trimming left V 0 bases short and J 1 base short, with 9 bases between. The CDR3 runs to 15 residues. In germline, CDR1 is MGHRA, CDR2 YSYEKL. In DNA, the CDR3 is TGCGCCAGCAGCCAAGAGCAGGGCGCGAACACTGAAGCTTTCTTT. Its protein is CASSQEQGANTEAFF.

To note about this clone: Other DNA sequences from this sample encode an identical CDR3 as well. The V call is TRBV19, the J call TRBJ2-7, with 9 bases matching TRBD1. This CDR3 contains 13 residues. The V segment lost 10 bases and the J segment 2 bases; nucleotides outside the gene matches: 6. The germline gives CDR1 LNHDA, CDR2 SQIVND (reference sequence). The CDR3 loop is CATSDRGTYEQYF. The CDR3 coding sequence is TGTGCCACCTCGGACAGGGGAACCTACGAGCAGTACTTC.

This sequence joins TRBV18 and TRBJ1-3; TRBD1 matches at 8 bases. The CDR3 is made up of 21 amino acids. V dropped 2 bases and J dropped 3; count of bases not matched to a gene: 21. Germline CDR1 KGHSH, CDR2 LQKENI. The CDR3 here is CASSPNPLREVAGGDGNTIYF. In DNA form, the CDR3 reads TGTGCCAGCTCACCAAATCCTCTGCGGGAGGTGGCAGGGGGCGATGGAAACACCATATATTTT. Filled out from reference TRBV18 and TRBJ1-3, the complete variable domain reads NAGVMQNPRHLVRRRGQEARLRCSPMKGHSHVYWYRQLPEEGLKFMVYLQKENIIDESGMPKERFSAEFPKEGPSILRIQQVVRGDSAAYFCASSPNPLREVAGGDGNTIYFGEGSWLTVV.

The rearrangement joins TRBV2 to TRBJ1-3; maybe TRBD1 (5 bases). Trimming left V 6 bases short and J 3 bases short, with 27 bases between. The CDR3 contains 19 residues. CDR1 is SNHLY and CDR2 is FYNNEI in the germline V gene. The CDR3 DNA sequence: TGTGCCAGCAGAACCTCCGGGACGCATCCTAAATTATATGGAAACACCATATATTTT. As protein: CASRTSGTHPKLYGNTIYF.

J is TRBJ2-1 and V is TRBV7-9; D gene unclear. V lost 0 bases and J 2 bases, leaving 5 bases between the germline ends. The CDR3 covers 14 residues. Germline V gives CDR1 SEHNR, CDR2 FQNEAQ (reference sequence). The CDR3 loop is CASSLAPAYNEQFF. The CDR3 DNA reads as TGTGCCAGCAGCTTAGCCCCAGCCTACAATGAGCAGTTCTTC.

This rearrangement joins TRBV15 to TRBJ2-3, with 13 bases aligning to TRBD2. The CDR3 has 18 amino acids. Trimming removed 5 bases from V and 3 bases from J; junction bases left unmatched: 11. The germline gives CDR1 LNHNV, CDR2 YYDKDF (reference sequence). Here the CDR3 reads CATSGYWTSGSGTDTQYF. The CDR3 DNA is TGTGCCACCAGCGGGTATTGGACTAGCGGGAGTGGTACAGATACGCAGTATTTT.

The chain couples TRBV30 to TRBJ1-3; no clear D gene. The CDR3 consists of 14 residues. V was pared by 0 bases and J by 3 bases, with 9 bases between. Looked up from germline, CDR1 is GTSNPN and CDR2 is SVGIG (reference sequence). CDR3: CAWSVGVDGNTIYF. The CDR3, as DNA: TGTGCCTGGAGTGTTGGGGTTGATGGAAACACCATATATTTT.

The rearrangement joins TRBV11-2 to TRBJ2-7, with 7 bases that match TRBD2. The ends lost 1 base at V and 1 base at J; junction bases unmatched: 4. The germline V gene has CDR1 SGHAT and CDR2 FQNNGV. The CDR3 consists of 15 residues. The CDR3 loop reads CASSLAAGASYEQYF. Written as DNA, the CDR3 is TGTGCCAGCAGCTTAGCGGCGGGAGCTTCCTACGAGCAGTACTTC. The entire variable domain, with the rest obtained from reference TRBV11-2 and TRBJ2-7, is as follows: EAGVAQSPRYKIIEKRQSVAFWCNPISGHATLYWYQQILGQGPKLLIQFQNNGVVDDSQLPKDRFSAERLKGVDSTLKIQPAKLEDSAVYLCASSLAAGASYEQYFGPGTRLTVT.